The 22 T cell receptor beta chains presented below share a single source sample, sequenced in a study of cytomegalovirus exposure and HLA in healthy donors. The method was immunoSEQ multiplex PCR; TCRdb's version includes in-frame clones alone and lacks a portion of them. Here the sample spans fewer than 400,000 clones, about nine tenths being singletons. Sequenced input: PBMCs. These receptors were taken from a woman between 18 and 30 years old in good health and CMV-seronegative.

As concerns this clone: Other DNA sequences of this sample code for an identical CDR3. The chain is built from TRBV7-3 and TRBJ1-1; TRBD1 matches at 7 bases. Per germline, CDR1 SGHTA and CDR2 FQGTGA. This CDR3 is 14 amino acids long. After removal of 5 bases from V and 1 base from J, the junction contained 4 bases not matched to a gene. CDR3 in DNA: TGTGCCAGCAGCCGGACAGGCTCGAACACTGAAGCTTTCTTT. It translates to CASSRTGSNTEAFF.

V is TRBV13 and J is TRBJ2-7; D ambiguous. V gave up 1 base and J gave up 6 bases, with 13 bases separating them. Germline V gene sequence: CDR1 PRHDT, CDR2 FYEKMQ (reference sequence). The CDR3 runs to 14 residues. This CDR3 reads CASSLVLRSGEQYF. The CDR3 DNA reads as TGTGCCAGCAGCTTAGTTCTGCGATCGGGCGAGCAGTACTTC.

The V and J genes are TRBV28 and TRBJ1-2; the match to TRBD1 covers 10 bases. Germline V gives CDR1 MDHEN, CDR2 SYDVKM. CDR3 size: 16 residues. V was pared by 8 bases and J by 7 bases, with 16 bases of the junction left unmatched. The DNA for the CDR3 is TGTGCCAGCGTCGACGCCGGGACAGGGGATATTATTGGCTACACCTTC. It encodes CASVDAGTGDIIGYTF.

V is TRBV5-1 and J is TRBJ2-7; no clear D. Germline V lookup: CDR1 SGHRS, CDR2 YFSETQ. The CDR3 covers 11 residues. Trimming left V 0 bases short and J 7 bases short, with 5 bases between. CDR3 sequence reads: CASSLGLEQYF. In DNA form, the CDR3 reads TGCGCCAGCAGCTTGGGGCTGGAGCAGTACTTC.

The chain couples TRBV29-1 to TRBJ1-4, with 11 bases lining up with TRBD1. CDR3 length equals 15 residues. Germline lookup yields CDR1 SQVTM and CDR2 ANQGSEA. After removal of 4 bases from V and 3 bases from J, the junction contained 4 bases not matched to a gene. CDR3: CSVAGTGGSNEKLFF. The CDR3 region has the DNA TGCAGCGTTGCGGGGACAGGGGGATCTAATGAAAAACTGTTTTTT.

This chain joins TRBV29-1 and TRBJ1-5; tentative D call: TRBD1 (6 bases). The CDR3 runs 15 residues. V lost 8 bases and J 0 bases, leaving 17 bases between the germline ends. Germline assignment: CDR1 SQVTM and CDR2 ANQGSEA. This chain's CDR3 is CSPEVPTGSNQPQHF. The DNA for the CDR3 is TGCAGCCCTGAGGTTCCGACAGGTAGCAATCAGCCCCAGCATTTT.

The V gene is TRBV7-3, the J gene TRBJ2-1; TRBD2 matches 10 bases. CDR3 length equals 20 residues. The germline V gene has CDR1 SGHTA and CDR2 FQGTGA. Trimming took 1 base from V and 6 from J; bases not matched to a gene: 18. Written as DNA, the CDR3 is TGTGCCAGCAGCTTAAAAACGAGCGGATTAGCGGGAGGTCGGGGCAATGAGCAGTTCTTC. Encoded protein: CASSLKTSGLAGGRGNEQFF.

In nucleotides, the CDR3 is TGTGCCAGCACCTCTGGGGGGAACGAGCAGTACTTC. Translated, it gives CASTSGGNEQYF. The chain joins TRBV28 to TRBJ2-7; perhaps TRBD2 as D (6 bases). The CDR3 is made up of 12 amino acids. Germline CDR1 and CDR2: MDHEN and SYDVKM. Trimming left V 7 bases short and J 5 bases short, with 12 bases between.

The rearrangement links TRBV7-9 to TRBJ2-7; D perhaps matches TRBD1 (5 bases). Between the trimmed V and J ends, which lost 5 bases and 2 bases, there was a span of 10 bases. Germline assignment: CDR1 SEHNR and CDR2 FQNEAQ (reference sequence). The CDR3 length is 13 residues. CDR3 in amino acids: CASSGRQTYEQYF. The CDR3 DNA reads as TGTGCCAGCAGCGGACGACAGACCTACGAGCAGTACTTC. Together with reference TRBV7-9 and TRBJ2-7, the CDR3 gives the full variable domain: DTGVSQNPRHKITKRGQNVTFRCDPISEHNRLYWYRQTLGQGPEFLTYFQNEAQLEKSRLLSDRFSAERPKGSFSTLEIQRTEQGDSAMYLCASSGRQTYEQYFGPGTRLTVT.

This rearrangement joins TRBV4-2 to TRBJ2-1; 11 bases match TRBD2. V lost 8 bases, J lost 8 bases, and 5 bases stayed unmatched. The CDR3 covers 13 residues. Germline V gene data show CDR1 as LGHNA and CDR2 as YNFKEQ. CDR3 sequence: CASQGLAGYEQFF. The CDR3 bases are TGTGCCAGCCAAGGACTAGCGGGTTATGAGCAGTTCTTC.

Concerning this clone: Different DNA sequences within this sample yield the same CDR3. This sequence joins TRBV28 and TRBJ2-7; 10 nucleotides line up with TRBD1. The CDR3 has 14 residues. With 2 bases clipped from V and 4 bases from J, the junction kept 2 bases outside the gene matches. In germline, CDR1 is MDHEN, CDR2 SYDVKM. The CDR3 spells CASSLMGQGYEQYF. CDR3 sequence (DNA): TGTGCCAGCAGTTTAATGGGACAGGGGTACGAGCAGTACTTC.

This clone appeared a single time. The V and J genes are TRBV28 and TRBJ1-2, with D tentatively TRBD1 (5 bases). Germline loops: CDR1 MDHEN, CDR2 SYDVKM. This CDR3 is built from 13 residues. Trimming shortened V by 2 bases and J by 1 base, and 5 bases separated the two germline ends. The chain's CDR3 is CASSLQGNYGYTF. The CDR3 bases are TGTGCCAGCAGTTTACAGGGTAACTATGGCTACACCTTC.

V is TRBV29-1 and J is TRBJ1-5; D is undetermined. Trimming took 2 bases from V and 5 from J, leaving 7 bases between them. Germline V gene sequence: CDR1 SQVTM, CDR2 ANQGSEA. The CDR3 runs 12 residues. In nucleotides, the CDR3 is TGCAGCGTTGAACCGGGGTATCAGCCCCAGCATTTT. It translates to CSVEPGYQPQHF.

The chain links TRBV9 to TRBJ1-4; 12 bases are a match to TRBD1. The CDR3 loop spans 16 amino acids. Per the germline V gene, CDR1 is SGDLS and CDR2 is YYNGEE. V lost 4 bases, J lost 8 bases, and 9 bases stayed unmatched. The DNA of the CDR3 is TGTGCCAGCAGCTCGGGACAGGGGGCGAAAGAGGAAAAACTGTTTTTT. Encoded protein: CASSSGQGAKEEKLFF.

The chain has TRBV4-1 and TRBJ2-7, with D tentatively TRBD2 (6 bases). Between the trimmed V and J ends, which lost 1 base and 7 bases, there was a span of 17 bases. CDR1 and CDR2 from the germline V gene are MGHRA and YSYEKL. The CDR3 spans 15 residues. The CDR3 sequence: CASSQGRGGSFEQYF. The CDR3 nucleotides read TGCGCCAGCAGCCAAGGACGGGGAGGATCCTTTGAGCAGTACTTC.

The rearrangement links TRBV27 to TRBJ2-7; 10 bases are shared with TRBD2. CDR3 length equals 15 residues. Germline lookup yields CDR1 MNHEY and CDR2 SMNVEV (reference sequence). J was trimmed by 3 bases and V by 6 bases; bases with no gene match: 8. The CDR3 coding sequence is TGTGCCAGCAGAAGGACTAGCGGAGCCGGCTACGAGCAGTACTTC. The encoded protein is CASRRTSGAGYEQYF.

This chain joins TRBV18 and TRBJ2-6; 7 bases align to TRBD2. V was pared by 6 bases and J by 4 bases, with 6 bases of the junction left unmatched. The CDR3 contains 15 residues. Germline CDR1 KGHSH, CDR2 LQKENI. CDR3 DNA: TGTGCCAGCTCCCTAGCGGTGCCGGGGGCCAACGTCCTGACTTTC. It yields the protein CASSLAVPGANVLTF.

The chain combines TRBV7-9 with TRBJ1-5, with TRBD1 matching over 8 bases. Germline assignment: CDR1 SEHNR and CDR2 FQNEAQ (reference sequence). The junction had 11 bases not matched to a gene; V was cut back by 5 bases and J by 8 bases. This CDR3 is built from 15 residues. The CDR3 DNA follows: TGTGCCAGCAGCGCACAGGGGGGCAACGCAGAGCCCCAGCATTTT. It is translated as CASSAQGGNAEPQHF. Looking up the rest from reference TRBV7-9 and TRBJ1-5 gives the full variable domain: DTGVSQNPRHKITKRGQNVTFRCDPISEHNRLYWYRQTLGQGPEFLTYFQNEAQLEKSRLLSDRFSAERPKGSFSTLEIQRTEQGDSAMYLCASSAQGGNAEPQHFGDGTRLSIL.

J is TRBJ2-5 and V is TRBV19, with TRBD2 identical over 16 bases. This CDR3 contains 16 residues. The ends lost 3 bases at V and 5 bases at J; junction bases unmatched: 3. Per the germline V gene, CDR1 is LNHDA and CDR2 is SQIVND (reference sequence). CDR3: CASSMGLAGGPETQYF. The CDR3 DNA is TGTGCCAGTAGTATGGGACTAGCGGGAGGGCCGGAGACCCAGTACTTC.

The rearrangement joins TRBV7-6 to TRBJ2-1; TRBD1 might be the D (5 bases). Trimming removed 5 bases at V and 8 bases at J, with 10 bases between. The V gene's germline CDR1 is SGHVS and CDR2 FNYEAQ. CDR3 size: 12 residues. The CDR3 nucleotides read TGTGCCAGCAGCCCCGACAGTCATGAGCAGTTCTTC. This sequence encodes CASSPDSHEQFF.

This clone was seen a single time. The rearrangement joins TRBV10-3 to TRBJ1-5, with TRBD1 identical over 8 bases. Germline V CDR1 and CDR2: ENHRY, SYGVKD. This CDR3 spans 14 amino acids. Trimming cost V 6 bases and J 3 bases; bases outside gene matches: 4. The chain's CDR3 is CAISRGQPNQPQHF. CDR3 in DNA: TGTGCCATCAGCAGGGGGCAACCCAATCAGCCCCAGCATTTT.

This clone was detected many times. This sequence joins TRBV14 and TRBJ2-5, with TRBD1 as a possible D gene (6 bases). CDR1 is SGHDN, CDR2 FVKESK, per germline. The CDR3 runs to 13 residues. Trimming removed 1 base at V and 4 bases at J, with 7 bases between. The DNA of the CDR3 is TGTGCCAGCAGCCAAGGGGGGCGAGAGACCCAGTACTTC. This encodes CASSQGGRETQYF.